What follows is one T cell receptor beta chain and its context. No antigen is known for it. This CDR3 spans 16 amino acids. The V end was cut by 1 base, the J end by 3 bases, with 16 bases between. Looked up from germline, CDR1 is MGHRA and CDR2 is YSYEKL. This record belongs to a study of graft-versus-host responses after intestinal transplantation. In the study overall: Recipients obtained multivisceral, liver-intestinal, or isolated intestinal transplants. Study-level results: GvH clones were identified in recipient marrow, with some first appearing in ileum or blood.

The method was immunoSEQ multiplex PCR; TCRdb's version includes in-frame clones alone and lacks a portion of them. The sample includes nearly 100,000 clones, about 93% of them seen just once. This sample comprised PBMCs, obtained about 460 days after intestinal transplant. The TCR was taken from a human patient who received an intestinal transplant, so some T cells may come from the graft donor. The genes are TRBV4-1 and TRBJ2-7; D is perhaps TRBD1 or TRBD2 (5 bases each). The CDR3, as DNA: TGCGCCAGCAGCCAAGGACAGCCGGGGAAGAACTACGAGCAGTACTTC. This codes for CASSQGQPGKNYEQYF.